Below are 9 T cell receptor beta chains sequenced from a single sample in a study of T cell changes during pregnancy in multiple sclerosis. The table came from immunoSEQ multiplex PCR; TCRdb's copy has only in-frame clones and leaves some out. The sample carries 50,000 to 75,000 clones, about 90% recorded once. The input for sequencing was peripheral blood, taken in the third trimester of pregnancy. The source is a female donor in good health, enrolled as a control in a pregnancy study.

The rearrangement links TRBV7-2 to TRBJ2-1, with TRBD2 matching 10 bases. J was trimmed by 4 bases and V by 3 bases; bases with no gene match: 3. CDR1 is SGHTA and CDR2 is FQGNSA in the germline V gene. The CDR3 extends over 15 amino acids. CDR3 sequence: CASSFSGRTYNEQFF. Here the CDR3 DNA reads TGTGCCAGCAGCTTTAGCGGGAGGACGTACAATGAGCAGTTCTTC.

The chain combines TRBV5-1 with TRBJ1-1, with D perhaps TRBD1 (5 bases). The CDR3 consists of 15 residues. The germline gives CDR1 SGHRS, CDR2 YFSETQ. Trimming took 3 bases from V and 7 from J, leaving 19 bases between them. The CDR3 region has the DNA TGCGCCAGCAGCTCGGACCCGGGACGGGAGATTGAAGCTTTCTTT. As protein: CASSSDPGREIEAFF.

The genes are TRBV7-6 and TRBJ2-7, with TRBD2 matching 11 bases. The CDR3 contains 18 residues. V lost 4 bases, J lost 8 bases, and 19 bases stayed unmatched. CDR1 and CDR2 (germline): SGHVS, FNYEAQ. CDR3 sequence: CASSSRPGTSGAPWQQYF. The CDR3 region has the DNA TGTGCCAGCAGCTCGCGCCCCGGGACTAGCGGAGCCCCCTGGCAGCAGTACTTC.

The rearrangement uses TRBV5-1 and TRBJ2-3; 11 bases map to TRBD1. CDR1 and CDR2 (germline): SGHRS, YFSETQ. The CDR3 runs to 16 residues. Unmatched junction bases numbered 14, after V lost 7 bases and J lost 7 bases. Here the CDR3 DNA reads TGCGCCAGCGGCCTCTCTCCGGGACAGGGGGTTAATACGCAGTATTTT. This codes for CASGLSPGQGVNTQYF.

The V and J genes are TRBV5-1 and TRBJ1-2, with 9 bases aligning to TRBD1. V gave up 1 base and J gave up 6 bases; unmatched junction bases: 10. The CDR3 is made up of 16 amino acids. In germline, CDR1 is SGHRS, CDR2 YFSETQ. In nucleotides, the CDR3 is TGCGCCAGCAGCTTGTTATACAGGGGGCAAGAGCATGGCTACACCTTC. Encoded protein: CASSLLYRGQEHGYTF.

The chain's CDR3 is CASSASGSVTGELFF. The CDR3 region has the DNA TGTGCCAGCAGTGCTAGCGGGAGCGTCACCGGGGAGCTGTTTTTT. The chain employs TRBV27 and TRBJ2-2; 10 positions match TRBD2. The CDR3 consists of 15 residues. V gave up 5 bases and J gave up 4 bases; unmatched junction bases: 4. Germline V lookup: CDR1 MNHEY, CDR2 SMNVEV (reference sequence).

The chain links TRBV6-5 to TRBJ1-5, with D possibly being TRBD1 (5 bases). The CDR3 has 14 residues. Germline V gene sequence: CDR1 MNHEY, CDR2 SVGAGI. V lost 5 bases, J lost 4 bases, and 12 bases lay in between. CDR3 DNA: TGTGCCAGCAGTCCCACAGGAAATAATCAGCCCCAGCATTTT. Its protein is CASSPTGNNQPQHF.

The chain couples TRBV6-1 to TRBJ2-3; TRBD2 matches 7 bases. Germline CDR1 reads MNHNS; CDR2 reads SASEGT. The V gene end was trimmed by 5 bases and the J gene end by 2 bases; junction bases not matched to a gene: 1. CDR3 size: 13 residues. This chain's CDR3 is CASSLAVTDTQYF. The CDR3 nucleotides are TGTGCCAGCAGTCTAGCGGTCACAGATACGCAGTATTTT.

This chain joins TRBV27 and TRBJ1-1, with D perhaps TRBD1 (5 bases). Germline CDR1 and CDR2: MNHEY and SMNVEV (reference sequence). The CDR3 contains 14 residues. The ends were cut back, 6 bases at V and 5 bases at J, with 16 bases in the middle. The CDR3 nucleotides are TGTGCCAGCAGGCGAGGCGGGGGATTTACTGAAGCTTTCTTT. It is translated as CASRRGGGFTEAFF.